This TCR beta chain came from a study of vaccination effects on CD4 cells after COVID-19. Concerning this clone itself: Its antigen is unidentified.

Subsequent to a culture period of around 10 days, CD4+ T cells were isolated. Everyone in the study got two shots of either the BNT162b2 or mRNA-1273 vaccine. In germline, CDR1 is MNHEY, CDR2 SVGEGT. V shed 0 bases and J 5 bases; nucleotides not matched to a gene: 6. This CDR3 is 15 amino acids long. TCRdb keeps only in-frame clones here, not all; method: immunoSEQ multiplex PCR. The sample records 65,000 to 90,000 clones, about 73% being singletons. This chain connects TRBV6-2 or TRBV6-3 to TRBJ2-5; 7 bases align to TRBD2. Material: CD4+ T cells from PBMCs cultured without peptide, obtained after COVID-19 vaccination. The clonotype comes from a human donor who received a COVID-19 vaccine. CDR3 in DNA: TGTGCCAGCAGTTACTCCGGGACTAAAAGTGAGACCCAGTACTTC. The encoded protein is CASSYSGTKSETQYF.